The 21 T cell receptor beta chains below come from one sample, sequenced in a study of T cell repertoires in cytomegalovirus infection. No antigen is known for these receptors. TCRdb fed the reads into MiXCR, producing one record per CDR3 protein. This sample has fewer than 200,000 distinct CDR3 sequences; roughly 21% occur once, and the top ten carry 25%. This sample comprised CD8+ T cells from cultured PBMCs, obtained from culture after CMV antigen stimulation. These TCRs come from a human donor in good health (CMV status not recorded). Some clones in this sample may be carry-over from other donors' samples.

Here the CDR3 DNA reads TGTGCCAGCAGTTTAGGGGCCGACTCAGATGGCTACACCTTC. Its protein product is CASSLGADSDGYTF. The chain combines TRBV12-3 or TRBV12-4 with TRBJ1-2; unclear D gene. The V end was cut by 1 base, the J end by 6 bases, with 12 bases between. This CDR3 has 14 amino acids.

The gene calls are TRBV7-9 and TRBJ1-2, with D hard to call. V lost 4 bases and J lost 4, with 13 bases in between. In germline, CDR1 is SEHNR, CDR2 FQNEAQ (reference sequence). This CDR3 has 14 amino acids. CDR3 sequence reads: CASSSTRGPYGYTF. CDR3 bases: TGTGCCAGCAGCTCAACTCGGGGTCCCTATGGCTACACCTTC.

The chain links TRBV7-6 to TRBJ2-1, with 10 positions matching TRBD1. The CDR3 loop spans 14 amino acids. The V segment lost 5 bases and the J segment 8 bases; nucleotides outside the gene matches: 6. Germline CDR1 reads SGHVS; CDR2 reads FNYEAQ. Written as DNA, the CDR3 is TGTGCCAGCAGCATCGGACAGGGGGTTGATGAGCAGTTCTTC. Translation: CASSIGQGVDEQFF.

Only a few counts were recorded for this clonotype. CDR3 residues: CASSFGWTGGDYEQYF. The CDR3 coding sequence is TGTGCCAGCAGTTTTGGCTGGACAGGGGGGGATTACGAGCAGTACTTC. The chain has TRBV12-3 or TRBV12-4 and TRBJ2-7; TRBD1 matches 10 bases. CDR3 length: 16 amino acids. The ends lost 3 bases at V and 4 bases at J; junction bases unmatched: 9.

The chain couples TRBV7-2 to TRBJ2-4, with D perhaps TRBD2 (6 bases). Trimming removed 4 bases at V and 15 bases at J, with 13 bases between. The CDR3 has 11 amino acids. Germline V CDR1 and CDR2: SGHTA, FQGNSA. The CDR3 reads CASSSGGPVYF. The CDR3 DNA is TGTGCCAGCAGCTCCGGAGGGCCGGTGTACTTC. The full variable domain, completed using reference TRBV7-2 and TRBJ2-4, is GAGVSQSPSNKVTEKGKDVELRCDPISGHTALYWYRQSLGQGLEFLIYFQGNSAPDKSGLPSDRFSAERTGGSVSTLTIQRTQQEDSAVYLCASSSGGPVYFGAGTRLSVL.

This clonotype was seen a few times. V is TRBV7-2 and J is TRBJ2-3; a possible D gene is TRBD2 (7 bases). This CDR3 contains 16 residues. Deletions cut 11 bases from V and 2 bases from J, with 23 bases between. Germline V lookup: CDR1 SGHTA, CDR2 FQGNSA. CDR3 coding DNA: TGTGCCGCCAGCTTACCGGCGGGGGCGAACACAGATACGCAGTATTTT. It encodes CAASLPAGANTDTQYF.

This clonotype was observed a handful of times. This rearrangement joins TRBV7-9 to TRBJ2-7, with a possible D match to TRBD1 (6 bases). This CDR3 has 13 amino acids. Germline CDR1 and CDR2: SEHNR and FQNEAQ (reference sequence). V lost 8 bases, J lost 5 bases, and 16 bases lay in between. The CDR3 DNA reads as TGTGCCAGCCTTTTACAGGGTCCCAACGAGCAGTACTTC. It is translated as CASLLQGPNEQYF.

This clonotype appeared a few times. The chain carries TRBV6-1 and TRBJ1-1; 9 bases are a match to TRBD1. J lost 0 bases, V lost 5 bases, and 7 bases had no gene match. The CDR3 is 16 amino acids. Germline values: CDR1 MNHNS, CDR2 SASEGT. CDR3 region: CASSLTGTGMNTEAFF. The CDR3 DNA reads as TGTGCCAGCAGTCTCACCGGGACAGGGATGAACACTGAAGCTTTCTTT.

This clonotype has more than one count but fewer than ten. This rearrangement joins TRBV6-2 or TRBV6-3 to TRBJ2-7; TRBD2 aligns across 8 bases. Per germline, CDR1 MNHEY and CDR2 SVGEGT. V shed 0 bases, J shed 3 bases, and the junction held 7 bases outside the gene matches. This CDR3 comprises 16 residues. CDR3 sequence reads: CASSYSHQAGDYEQYF. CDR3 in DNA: TGTGCCAGCAGTTACTCGCATCAAGCGGGGGACTACGAGCAGTACTTC.

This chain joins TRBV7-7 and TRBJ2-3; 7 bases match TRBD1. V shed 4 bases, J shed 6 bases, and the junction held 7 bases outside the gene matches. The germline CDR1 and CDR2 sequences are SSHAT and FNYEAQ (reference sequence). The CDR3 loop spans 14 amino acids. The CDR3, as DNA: TGTGCCAGCAGCTATTCAGGGGGAAGTGATACGCAGTATTTT. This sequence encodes CASSYSGGSDTQYF.

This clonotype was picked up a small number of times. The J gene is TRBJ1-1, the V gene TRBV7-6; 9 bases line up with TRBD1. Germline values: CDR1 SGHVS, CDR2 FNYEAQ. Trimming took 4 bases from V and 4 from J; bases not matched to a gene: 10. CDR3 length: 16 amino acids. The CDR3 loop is CASSYRDRVRGTEAFF. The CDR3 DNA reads TGTGCCAGCAGCTACCGGGACAGGGTGAGAGGCACTGAAGCTTTCTTT.

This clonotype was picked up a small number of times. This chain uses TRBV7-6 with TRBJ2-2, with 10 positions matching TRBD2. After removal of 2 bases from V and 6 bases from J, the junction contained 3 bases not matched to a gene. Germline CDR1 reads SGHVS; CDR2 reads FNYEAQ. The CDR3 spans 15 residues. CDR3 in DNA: TGTGCCAGCAGCTTATCCAGCGGGGGGGCCGGGGAGCTGTTTTTT. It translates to CASSLSSGGAGELFF.

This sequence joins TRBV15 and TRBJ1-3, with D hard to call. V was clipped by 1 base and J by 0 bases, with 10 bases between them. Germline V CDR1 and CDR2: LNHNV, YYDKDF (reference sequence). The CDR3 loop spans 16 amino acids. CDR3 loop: CATSRGRPSSGNTIYF. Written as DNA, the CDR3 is TGTGCCACCAGCAGAGGACGGCCAAGCTCTGGAAACACCATATATTTT.

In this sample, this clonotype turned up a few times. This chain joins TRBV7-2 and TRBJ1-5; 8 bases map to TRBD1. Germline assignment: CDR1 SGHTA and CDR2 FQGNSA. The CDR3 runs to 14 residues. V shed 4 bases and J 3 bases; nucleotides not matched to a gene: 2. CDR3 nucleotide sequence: TGTGCCAGCAGCTCAGGGGGCTTCAATCAGCCCCAGCATTTT. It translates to CASSSGGFNQPQHF.

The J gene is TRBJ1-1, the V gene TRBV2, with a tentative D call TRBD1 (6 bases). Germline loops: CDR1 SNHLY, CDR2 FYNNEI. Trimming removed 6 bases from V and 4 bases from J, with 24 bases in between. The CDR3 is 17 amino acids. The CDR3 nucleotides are TGTGCCAGCAGGGGCCCCGGGACATTCGACAAGGGCACTGAAGCTTTCTTT. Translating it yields CASRGPGTFDKGTEAFF. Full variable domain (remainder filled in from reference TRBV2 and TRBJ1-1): EPEVTQTPSHQVTQMGQEVILRCVPISNHLYFYWYRQILGQKVEFLVSFYNNEISEKSEIFDDQFSVERPDGSNFTLKIRSTKLEDSAMYFCASRGPGTFDKGTEAFFGQGTRLTVV.

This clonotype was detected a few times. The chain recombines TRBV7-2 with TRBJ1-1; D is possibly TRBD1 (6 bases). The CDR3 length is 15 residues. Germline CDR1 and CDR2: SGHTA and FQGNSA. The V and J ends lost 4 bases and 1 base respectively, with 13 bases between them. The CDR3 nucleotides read TGTGCCAGCAGCTCGCAACAGGGCACGAACACTGAAGCTTTCTTT. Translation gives CASSSQQGTNTEAFF.

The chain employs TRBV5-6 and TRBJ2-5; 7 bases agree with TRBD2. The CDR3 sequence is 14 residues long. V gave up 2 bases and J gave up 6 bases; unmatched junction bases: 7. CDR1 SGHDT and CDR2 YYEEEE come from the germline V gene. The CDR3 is CASSFRGRVKTQYF. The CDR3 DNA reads TGTGCCAGCAGCTTCCGGGGGAGGGTTAAGACCCAGTACTTC.

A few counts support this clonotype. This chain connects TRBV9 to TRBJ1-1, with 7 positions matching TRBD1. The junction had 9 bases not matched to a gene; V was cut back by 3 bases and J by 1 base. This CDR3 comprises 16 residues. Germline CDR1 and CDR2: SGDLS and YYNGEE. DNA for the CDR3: TGTGCCAGCAGCGCGGATACAGGGACAGCGAACACTGAAGCTTTCTTT. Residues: CASSADTGTANTEAFF.

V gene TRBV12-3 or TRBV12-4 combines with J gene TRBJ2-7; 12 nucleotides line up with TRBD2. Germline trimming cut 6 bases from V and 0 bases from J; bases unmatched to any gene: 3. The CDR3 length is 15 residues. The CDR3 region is CASRGTSGLSYEQYF. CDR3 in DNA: TGTGCCAGCAGGGGGACTAGCGGGCTCTCCTACGAGCAGTACTTC.

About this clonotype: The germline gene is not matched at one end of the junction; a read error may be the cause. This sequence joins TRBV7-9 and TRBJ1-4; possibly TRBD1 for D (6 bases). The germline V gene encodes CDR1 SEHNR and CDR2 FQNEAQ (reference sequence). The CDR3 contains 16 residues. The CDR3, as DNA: TGTGCCAGCAGCCCAACTGGGGGGCTGTCTAATGAAAAACTGCTTTTT. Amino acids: CASSPTGGLSNEKLLF.

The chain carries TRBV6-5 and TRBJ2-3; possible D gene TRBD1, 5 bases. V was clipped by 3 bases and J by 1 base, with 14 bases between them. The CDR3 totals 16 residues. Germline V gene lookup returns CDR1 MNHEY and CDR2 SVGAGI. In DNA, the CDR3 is TGTGCCAGCAGTTATTATGTAGGGGCGGGCACAGATACGCAGTATTTT. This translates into CASSYYVGAGTDTQYF.